Listed below are T cell receptor beta chains from one sample, sequenced in a study of blood T cell repertoires in COVID-19. Profiled with immunoSEQ multiplex PCR; TCRdb holds only in-frame clones, not every one. There are fewer than 200,000 clones in the sample; about four fifths occur only once, and more than 6.5% lies in the top ten. The sample comprised peripheral blood. These receptors were obtained from a woman aged 60-70 years with COVID-19, enrolled during active disease. Each CDR3 is given with its conserved first and last residue. A D gene is named only where the DNA matches it firmly. Some rows have no size entry. The others give once, few or many, or a class for an expanded clone.

d_gene	v_gene	j_gene	abundance	CDR3aa
TRBD1	TRBV2	TRBJ2-7	.	CASSRTGMVGEQYF
TRBD2	TRBV7-8	TRBJ2-7	.	CASSRSGRTYEQYF
.	TRBV28	TRBJ1-5	.	CASRGNRIIGQPQHF
TRBD1	TRBV3-1/TRBV3-2	TRBJ2-5	.	CASSQDTGQARLETQYF
TRBD1	TRBV6-5	TRBJ2-7	.	CASSLQGAGEQYF
.	TRBV5-1	TRBJ2-5	.	CASSLSRGQETQYF
.	TRBV28	TRBJ1-3	.	CASSPPGGAYTIYF
TRBD2	TRBV11-3	TRBJ2-2	few	CASSARQRGGPGELFF
TRBD2	TRBV4-3	TRBJ2-1	.	CASSQDSFTSGVINEQFF
.	TRBV19	TRBJ1-1	once	CASSAIRGVSLAFF
.	TRBV2	TRBJ1-6	.	CASGQGLSPLHF
.	TRBV5-4	TRBJ2-7	few	CASSVRGSSYEQYF